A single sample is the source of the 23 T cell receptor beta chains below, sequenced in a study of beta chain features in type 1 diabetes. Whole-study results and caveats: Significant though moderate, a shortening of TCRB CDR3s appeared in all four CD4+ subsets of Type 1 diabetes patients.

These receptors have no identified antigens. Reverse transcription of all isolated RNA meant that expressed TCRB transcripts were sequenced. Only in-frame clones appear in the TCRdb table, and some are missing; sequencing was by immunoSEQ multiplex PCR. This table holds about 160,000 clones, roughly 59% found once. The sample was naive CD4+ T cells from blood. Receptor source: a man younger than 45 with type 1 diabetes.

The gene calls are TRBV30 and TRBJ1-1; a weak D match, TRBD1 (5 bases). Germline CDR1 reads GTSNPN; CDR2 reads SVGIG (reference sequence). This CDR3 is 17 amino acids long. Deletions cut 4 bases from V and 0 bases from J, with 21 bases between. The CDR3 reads CAWTGRPGTSLNTEAFF. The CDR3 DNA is TGTGCCTGGACCGGACGTCCAGGGACGAGTCTGAACACTGAAGCTTTCTTT.

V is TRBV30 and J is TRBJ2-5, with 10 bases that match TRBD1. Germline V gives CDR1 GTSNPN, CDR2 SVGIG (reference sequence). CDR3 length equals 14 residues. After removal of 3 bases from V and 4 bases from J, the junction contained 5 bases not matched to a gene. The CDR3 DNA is TGTGCCTGGAGGGGGGACAGGGGCCCAGAGACCCAGTACTTC. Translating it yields CAWRGDRGPETQYF. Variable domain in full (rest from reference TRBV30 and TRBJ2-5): SQTIHQWPATLVQPVGSPLSLECTVEGTSNPNLYWYRQAAGRGLQLLFYSVGIGQISSEVPQNLSASRPQDRQFILSSKKLLLSDSGFYLCAWRGDRGPETQYFGPGTRLLVL.

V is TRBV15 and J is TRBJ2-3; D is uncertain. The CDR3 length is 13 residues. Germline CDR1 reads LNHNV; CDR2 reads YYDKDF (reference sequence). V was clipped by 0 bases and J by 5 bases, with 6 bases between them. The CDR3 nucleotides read TGTGCCACCAGCAGAGAAGGGTTAGATACGCAGTATTTT. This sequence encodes CATSREGLDTQYF.

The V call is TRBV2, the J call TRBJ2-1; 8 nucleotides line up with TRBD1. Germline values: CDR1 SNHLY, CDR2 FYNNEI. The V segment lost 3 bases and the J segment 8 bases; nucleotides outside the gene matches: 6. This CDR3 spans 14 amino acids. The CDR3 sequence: CASSDDRGNYEQFF. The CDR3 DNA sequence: TGTGCCAGCAGTGACGACAGGGGAAATTATGAGCAGTTCTTC.

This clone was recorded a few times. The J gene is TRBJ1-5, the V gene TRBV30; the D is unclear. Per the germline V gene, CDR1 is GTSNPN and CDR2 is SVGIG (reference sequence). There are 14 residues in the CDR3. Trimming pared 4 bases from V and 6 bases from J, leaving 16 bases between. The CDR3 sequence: CAWMEPSLGQPQHF. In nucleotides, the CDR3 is TGTGCCTGGATGGAACCATCCTTGGGTCAGCCCCAGCATTTT.

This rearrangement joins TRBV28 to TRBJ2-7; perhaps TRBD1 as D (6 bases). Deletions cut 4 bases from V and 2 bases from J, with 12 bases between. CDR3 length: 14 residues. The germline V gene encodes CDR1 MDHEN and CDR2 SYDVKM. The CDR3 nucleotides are TGTGCCAGCAGTTCAGGGGACGTGGCCTACGAGCAGTACTTC. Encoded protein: CASSSGDVAYEQYF.

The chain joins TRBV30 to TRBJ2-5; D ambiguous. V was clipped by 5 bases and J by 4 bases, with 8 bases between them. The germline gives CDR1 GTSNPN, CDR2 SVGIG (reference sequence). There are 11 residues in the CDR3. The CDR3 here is CAWGSAETQYF. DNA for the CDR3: TGTGCCTGGGGCTCCGCAGAGACCCAGTACTTC.

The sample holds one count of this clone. The CDR3 DNA is TGTGCCAGCAGCCCAGTGAGGGCGGCGGGATCACCCCTCCACTTT. This codes for CASSPVRAAGSPLHF. V is TRBV28 and J is TRBJ1-6; D is unresolved. The germline V gene has CDR1 MDHEN and CDR2 SYDVKM. This CDR3 spans 15 amino acids. V was cut by 6 bases and J by 10 bases, with 19 bases left in between.

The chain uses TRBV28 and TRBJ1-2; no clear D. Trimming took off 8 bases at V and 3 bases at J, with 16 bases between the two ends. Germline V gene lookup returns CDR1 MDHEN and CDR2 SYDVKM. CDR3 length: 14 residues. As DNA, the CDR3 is TGTGCCAGCGGGGTAGTAATAAATCACTATGGCTACACCTTC. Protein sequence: CASGVVINHYGYTF.

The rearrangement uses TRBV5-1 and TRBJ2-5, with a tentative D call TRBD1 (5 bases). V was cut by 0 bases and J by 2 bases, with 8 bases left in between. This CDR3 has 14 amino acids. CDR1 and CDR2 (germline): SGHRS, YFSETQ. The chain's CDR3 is CASSLEGEQETQYF. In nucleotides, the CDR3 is TGCGCCAGCAGCTTGGAAGGGGAACAAGAGACCCAGTACTTC.

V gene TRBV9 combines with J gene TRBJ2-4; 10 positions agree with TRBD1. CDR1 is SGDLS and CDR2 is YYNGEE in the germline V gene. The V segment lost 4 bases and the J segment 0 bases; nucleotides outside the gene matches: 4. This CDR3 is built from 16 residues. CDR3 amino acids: CASSSGQGLAKNIQYF. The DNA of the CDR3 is TGTGCCAGCAGCTCGGGACAGGGGCTAGCCAAAAACATTCAGTACTTC.

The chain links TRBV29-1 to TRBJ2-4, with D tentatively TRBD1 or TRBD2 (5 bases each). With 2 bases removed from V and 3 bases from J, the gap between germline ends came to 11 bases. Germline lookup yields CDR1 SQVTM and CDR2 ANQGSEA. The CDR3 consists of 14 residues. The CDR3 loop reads CSVEIGASKNIQYF. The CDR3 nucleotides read TGCAGCGTTGAAATCGGGGCCAGCAAAAACATTCAGTACTTC.

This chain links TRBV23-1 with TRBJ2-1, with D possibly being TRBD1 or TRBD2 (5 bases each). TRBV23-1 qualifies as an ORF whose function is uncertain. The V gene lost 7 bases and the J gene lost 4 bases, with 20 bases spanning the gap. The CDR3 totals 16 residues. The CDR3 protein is CASTRGLRGAYNEQFF. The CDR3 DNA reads TGCGCCAGCACCCGCGGGCTTAGGGGCGCGTACAATGAGCAGTTCTTC.

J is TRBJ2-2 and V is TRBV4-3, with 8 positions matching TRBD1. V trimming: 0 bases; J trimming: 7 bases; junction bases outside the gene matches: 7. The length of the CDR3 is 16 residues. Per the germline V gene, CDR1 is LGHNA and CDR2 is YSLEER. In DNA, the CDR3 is TGCGCCAGCAGCCAAGATGTGTCAGGGGGCTACGGGGAGCTGTTTTTT. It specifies CASSQDVSGGYGELFF.

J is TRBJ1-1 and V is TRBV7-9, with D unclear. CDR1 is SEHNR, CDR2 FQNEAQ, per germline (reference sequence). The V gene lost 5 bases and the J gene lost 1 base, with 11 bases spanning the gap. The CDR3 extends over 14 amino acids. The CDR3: CASSTASGNTEAFF. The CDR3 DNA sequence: TGTGCCAGCAGCACAGCTAGTGGGAACACTGAAGCTTTCTTT. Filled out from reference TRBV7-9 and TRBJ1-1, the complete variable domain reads DTGVSQNPRHKITKRGQNVTFRCDPISEHNRLYWYRQTLGQGPEFLTYFQNEAQLEKSRLLSDRFSAERPKGSFSTLEIQRTEQGDSAMYLCASSTASGNTEAFFGQGTRLTVV.

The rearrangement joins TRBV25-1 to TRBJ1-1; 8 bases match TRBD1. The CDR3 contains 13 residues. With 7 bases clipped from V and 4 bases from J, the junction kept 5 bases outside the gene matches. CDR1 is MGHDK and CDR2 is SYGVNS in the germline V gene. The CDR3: CASTVTGGTEAFF. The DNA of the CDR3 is TGTGCCAGCACAGTAACAGGGGGCACTGAAGCTTTCTTT.

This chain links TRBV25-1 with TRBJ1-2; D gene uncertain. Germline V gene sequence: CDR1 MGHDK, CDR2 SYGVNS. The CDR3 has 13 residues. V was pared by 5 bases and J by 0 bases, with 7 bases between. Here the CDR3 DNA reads TGTGCCAGCAGTCCCCGGACTAACTATGGCTACACCTTC. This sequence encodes CASSPRTNYGYTF.

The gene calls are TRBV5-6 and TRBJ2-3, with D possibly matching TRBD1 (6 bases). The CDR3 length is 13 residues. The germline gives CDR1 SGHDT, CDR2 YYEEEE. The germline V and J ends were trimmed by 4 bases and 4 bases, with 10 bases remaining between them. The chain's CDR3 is CASSAQGPDTQYF. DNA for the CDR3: TGTGCCAGCAGCGCACAGGGCCCAGATACGCAGTATTTT.

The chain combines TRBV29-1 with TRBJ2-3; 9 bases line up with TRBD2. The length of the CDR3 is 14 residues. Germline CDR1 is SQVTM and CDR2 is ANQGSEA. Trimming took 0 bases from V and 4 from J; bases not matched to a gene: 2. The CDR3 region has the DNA TGCAGCGTTGAAGATGTAGCGGGGGCAGATACGCAGTATTTT. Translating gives CSVEDVAGADTQYF.

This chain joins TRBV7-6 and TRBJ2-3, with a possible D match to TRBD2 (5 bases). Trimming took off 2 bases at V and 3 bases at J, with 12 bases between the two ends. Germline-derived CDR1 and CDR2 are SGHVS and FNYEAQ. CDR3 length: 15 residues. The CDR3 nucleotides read TGTGCCAGCAGCTTAAATGTCGGGGTGACAGATACGCAGTATTTT. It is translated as CASSLNVGVTDTQYF.

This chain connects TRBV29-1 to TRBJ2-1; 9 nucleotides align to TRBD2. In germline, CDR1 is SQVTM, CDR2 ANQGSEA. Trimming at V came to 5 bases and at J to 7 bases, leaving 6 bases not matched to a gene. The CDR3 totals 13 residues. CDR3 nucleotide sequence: TGCAGCGTTCTCCTAGCGGGGTATAATGAGCAGTTCTTC. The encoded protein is CSVLLAGYNEQFF.

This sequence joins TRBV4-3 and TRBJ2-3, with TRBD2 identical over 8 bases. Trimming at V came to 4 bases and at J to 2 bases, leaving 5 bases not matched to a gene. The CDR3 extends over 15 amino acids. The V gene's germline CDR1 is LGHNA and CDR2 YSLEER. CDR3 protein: CASSRTSQFTDTQYF. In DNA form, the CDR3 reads TGCGCCAGCAGCCGGACTAGCCAGTTCACAGATACGCAGTATTTT.

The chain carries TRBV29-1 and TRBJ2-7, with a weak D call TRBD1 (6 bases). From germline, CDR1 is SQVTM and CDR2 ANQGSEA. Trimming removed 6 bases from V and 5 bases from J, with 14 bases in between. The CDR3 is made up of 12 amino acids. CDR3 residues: CSVGASFDEQYF. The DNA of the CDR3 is TGCAGCGTGGGGGCCAGTTTTGACGAGCAGTACTTC.